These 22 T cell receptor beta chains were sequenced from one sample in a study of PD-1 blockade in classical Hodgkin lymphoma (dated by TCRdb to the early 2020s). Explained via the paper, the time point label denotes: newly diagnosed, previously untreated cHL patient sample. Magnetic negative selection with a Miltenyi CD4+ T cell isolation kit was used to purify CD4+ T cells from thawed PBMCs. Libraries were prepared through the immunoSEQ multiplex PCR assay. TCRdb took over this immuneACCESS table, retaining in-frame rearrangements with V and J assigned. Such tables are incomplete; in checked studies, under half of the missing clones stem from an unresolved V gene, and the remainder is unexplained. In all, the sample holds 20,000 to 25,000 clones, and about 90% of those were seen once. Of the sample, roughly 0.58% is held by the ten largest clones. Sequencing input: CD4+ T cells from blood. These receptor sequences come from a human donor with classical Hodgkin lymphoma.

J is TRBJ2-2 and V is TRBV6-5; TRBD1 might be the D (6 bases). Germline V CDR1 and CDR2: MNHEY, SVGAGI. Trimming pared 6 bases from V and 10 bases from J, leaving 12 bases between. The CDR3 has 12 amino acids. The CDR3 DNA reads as TGTGCCAGCAGAAGGGGGTTTTTGGAGCTGTTTTTT. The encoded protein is CASRRGFLELFF.

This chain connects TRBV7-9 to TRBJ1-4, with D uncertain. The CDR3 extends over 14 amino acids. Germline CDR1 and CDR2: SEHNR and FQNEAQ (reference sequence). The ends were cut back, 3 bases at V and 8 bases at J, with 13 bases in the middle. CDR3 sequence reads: CASSLPGFGEKLFF. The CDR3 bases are TGTGCCAGCAGCTTGCCTGGTTTCGGCGAAAAACTGTTTTTT.

CDR3 in DNA: TGTGCCAGCAGTGACTGGGACAGGGCTCAGCCCCAGCATTTT. This encodes CASSDWDRAQPQHF. The chain joins TRBV25-1 to TRBJ1-5; 9 bases are shared with TRBD1. This CDR3 is built from 14 residues. Germline V gene sequence: CDR1 MGHDK, CDR2 SYGVNS. J gave up 6 bases and V 3 bases, and 3 bases lay outside the gene matches.

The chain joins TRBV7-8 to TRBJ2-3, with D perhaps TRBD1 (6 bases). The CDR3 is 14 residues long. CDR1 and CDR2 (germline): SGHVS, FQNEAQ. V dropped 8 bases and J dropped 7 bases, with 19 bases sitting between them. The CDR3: CASGRSTTGYTQYF. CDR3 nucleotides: TGTGCCAGCGGACGCTCGACGACAGGCTATACGCAGTATTTT.

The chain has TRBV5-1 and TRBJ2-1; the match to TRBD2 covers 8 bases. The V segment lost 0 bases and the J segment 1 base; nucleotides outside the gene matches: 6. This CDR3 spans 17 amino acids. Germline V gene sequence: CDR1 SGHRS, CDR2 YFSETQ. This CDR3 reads CASSLGRLAGSYNEQFF. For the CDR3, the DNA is TGCGCCAGCAGCTTGGGGAGGCTAGCGGGTTCCTACAATGAGCAGTTCTTC.

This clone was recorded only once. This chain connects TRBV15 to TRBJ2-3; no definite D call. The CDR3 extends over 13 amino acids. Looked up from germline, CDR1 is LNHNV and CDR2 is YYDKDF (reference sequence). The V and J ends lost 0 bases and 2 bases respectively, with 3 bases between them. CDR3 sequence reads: CATSRDPTDTQYF. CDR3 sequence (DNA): TGTGCCACCAGCAGAGATCCCACAGATACGCAGTATTTT.

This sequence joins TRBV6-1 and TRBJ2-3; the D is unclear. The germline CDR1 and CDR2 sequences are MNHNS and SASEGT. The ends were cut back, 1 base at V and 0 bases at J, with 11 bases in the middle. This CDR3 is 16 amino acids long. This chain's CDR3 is CASSEVMGWSTDTQYF. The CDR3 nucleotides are TGTGCCAGCAGTGAAGTGATGGGATGGAGCACAGATACGCAGTATTTT.

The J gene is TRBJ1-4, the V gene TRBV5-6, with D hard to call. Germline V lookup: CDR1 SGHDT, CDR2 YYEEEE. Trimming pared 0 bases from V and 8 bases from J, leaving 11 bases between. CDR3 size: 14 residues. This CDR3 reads CASSLATLQEKLFF. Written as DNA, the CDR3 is TGTGCCAGCAGCTTGGCGACACTACAGGAAAAACTGTTTTTT.

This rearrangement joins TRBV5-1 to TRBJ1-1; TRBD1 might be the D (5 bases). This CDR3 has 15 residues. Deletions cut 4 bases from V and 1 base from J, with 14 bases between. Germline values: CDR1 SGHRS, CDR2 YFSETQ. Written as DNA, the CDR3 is TGCGCCAGCAGCGCGATACAGGTAAAGAACACTGAAGCTTTCTTT. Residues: CASSAIQVKNTEAFF.

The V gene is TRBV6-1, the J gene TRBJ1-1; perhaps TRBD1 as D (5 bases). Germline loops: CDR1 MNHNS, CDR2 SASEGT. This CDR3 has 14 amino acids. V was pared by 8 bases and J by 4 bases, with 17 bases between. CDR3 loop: CASAREGGTTEAFF. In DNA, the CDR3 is TGTGCCAGCGCGCGAGAGGGTGGGACCACTGAAGCTTTCTTT.

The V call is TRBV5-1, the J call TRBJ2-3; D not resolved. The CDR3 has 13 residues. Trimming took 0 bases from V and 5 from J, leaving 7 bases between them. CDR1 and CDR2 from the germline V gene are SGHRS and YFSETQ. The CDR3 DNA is TGCGCCAGCAGCTTGGGACTTGAAGATACGCAGTATTTT. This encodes CASSLGLEDTQYF.

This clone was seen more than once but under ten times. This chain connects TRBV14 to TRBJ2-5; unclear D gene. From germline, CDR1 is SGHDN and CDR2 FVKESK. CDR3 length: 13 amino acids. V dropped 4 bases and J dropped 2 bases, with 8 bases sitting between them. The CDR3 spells CASSLLGQETQYF. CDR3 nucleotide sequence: TGTGCCAGCAGCCTCCTAGGGCAAGAGACCCAGTACTTC.

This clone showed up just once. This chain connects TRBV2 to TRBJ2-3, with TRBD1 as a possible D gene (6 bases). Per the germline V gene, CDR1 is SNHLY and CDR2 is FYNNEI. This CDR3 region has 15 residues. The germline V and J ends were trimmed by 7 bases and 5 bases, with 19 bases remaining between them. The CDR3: CASTINRVSGDTQYF. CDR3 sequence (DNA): TGTGCCAGCACTATAAACAGGGTCTCCGGAGATACGCAGTATTTT. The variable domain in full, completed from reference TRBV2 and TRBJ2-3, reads EPEVTQTPSHQVTQMGQEVILRCVPISNHLYFYWYRQILGQKVEFLVSFYNNEISEKSEIFDDQFSVERPDGSNFTLKIRSTKLEDSAMYFCASTINRVSGDTQYFGPGTRLTVL.

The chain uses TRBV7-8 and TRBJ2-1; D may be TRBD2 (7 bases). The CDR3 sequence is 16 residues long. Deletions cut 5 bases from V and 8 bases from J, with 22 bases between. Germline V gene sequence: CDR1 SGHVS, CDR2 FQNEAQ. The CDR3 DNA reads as TGTGCCAGCAGCCCTCGGCGGTGGGGGGGCGGCCATGAGCAGTTCTTC. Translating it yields CASSPRRWGGGHEQFF.

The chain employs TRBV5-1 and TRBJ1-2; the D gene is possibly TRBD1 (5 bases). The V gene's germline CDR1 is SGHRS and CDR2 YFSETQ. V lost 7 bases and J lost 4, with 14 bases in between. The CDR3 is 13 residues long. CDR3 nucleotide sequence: TGCGCCAGCGGAGGCCAGGGAGGCTATGGCTACACCTTC. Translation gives CASGGQGGYGYTF.

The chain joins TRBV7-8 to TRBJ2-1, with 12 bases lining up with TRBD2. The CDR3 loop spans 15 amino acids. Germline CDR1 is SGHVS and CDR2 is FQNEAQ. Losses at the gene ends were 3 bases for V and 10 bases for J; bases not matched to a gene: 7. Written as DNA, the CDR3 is TGTGCCAGCAGCTTCGGACTAGCGGGGAATAGAGAGCAGTTCTTC. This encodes CASSFGLAGNREQFF.

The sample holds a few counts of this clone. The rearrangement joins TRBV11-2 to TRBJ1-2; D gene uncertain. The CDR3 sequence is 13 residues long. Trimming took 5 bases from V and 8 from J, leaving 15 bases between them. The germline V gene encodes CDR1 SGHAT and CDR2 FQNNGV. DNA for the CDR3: TGTGCCAGCAGCACCGAACCCTCTCGGGGCTACACCTTC. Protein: CASSTEPSRGYTF.

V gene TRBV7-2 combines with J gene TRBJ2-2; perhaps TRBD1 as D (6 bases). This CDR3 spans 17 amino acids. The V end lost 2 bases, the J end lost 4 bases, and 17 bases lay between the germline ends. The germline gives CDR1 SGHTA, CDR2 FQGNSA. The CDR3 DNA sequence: TGTGCCAGCAGCTTAAGCGGTGCAGGGGCGGGCACCGGGGAGCTGTTTTTT. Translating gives CASSLSGAGAGTGELFF.

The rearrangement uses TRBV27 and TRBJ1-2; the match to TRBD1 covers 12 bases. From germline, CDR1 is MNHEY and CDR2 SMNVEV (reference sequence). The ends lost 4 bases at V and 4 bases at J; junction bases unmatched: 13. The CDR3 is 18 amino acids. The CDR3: CASSSLLYGTGGPYGYTF. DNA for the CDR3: TGTGCCAGCAGTTCCCTACTCTACGGGACAGGGGGCCCCTATGGCTACACCTTC.

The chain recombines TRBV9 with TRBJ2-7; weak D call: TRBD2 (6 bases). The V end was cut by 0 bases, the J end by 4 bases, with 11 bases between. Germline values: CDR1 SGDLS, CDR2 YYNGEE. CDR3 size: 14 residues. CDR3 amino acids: CASSVDGGRYEQYF. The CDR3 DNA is TGTGCCAGCAGCGTAGATGGGGGGAGGTACGAGCAGTACTTC. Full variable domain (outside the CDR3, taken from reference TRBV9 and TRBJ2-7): DSGVTQTPKHLITATGQRVTLRCSPRSGDLSVYWYQQSLDQGLQFLIQYYNGEERAKGNILERFSAQQFPDLHSELNLSSLELGDSALYFCASSVDGGRYEQYFGPGTRLTVT.

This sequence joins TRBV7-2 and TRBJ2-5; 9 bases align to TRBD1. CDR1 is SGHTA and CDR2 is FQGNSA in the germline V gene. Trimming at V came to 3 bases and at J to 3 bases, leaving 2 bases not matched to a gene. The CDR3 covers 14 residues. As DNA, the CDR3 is TGTGCCAGCAGCTTCCGGGACAGGGAAGAGACCCAGTACTTC. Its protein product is CASSFRDREETQYF.

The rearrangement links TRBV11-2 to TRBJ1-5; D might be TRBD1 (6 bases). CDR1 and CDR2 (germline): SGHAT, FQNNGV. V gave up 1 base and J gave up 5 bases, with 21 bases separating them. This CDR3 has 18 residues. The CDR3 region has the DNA TGTGCCAGCAGCTTAGGTCAGGTCGGGACAACCCCCGATCAGCCCCAGCATTTT. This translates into CASSLGQVGTTPDQPQHF. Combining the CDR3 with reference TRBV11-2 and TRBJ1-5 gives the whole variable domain EAGVAQSPRYKIIEKRQSVAFWCNPISGHATLYWYQQILGQGPKLLIQFQNNGVVDDSQLPKDRFSAERLKGVDSTLKIQPAKLEDSAVYLCASSLGQVGTTPDQPQHFGDGTRLSIL.